Reported below is one TCR beta chain. The antigen this receptor binds is unknown. Base quality data are lacking; no much larger clone is found one base away. There are 15 amino acids in the CDR3, from cysteine to phenylalanine inclusive. The kept DNA is CDR3 alone, 45 bases in frame from the first base. V is cut back by 6 bases and J by 0 bases, with 5 bases in the junction unmatched. CDR1 KGHSH and CDR2 LQKENI were looked up in the germline V gene. For sequencing of the TCRbeta CDR3 region, genomic DNA was extracted from the sorted cells. TCRbeta CDR3 regions were sequenced using the immunoSEQ Assay. Not all clones reach the TCRdb copy of this immuneACCESS table, which keeps in-frame sequences only. Checked studies attribute under half of the gap to unresolved V genes and leave the rest unexplained. The sample data list about 68,000 clones, and 84% of these were observed just once. Of the sample, around 1.5% is held by the ten largest clones.

These data come from a study of OX40 agonist ivuxolimab in advanced cancers. In the study overall: The costimulatory receptor OX40 (CD134) was targeted by ivuxolimab, a fully human IgG2 agonistic monoclonal antibody. A male proportion of 70% to 90% and a mean age of approximately 55 years, ranging from about 20 to 85, were recorded for the dose-escalation cohort. Three dose-escalation patients achieved partial responses, one with hepatocellular carcinoma and two with cutaneous melanoma. Peripheral TCRbeta sequencing was intended to test whether TCR sequence diversity was altered and clonal T-cell expansion was caused by ivuxolimab. Among the roughly 50 dose-escalation patients, about 19 had hepatocellular carcinoma, approximately 15 melanoma, 9 renal cell carcinoma and 9 head and neck cancer. Intravenous ivuxolimab was administered to patients every 2 weeks at six dose levels: 0.01, 0.1, 0.3, 1.5, 3 and 10 mg/kg. The monotherapy dose-escalation portion (N ≈ 52 patients) of the phase I ivuxolimab trial is reported in the paper. Prior anti-PD-1, anti-PD-L1 or anti-CTLA-4 therapy was permitted, and approximately 41% of dose-escalation patients had received checkpoint inhibitors.

The full study reports these points: Low levels of normalized T-cell clonal expansion were also shown by some nonresponding patients. At doses of 0.1 to 3.0 mg/kg, clonal expansion of both CD4+ and CD8+ blood T cells was observed from baseline to week 6. The antigen specificity of the clonally expanded peripheral T cells was not determined. After ivuxolimab, more expanded clones were found on average in CD8+ T cells than in CD4+ T cells. In partial responders in the 0.1-3.0 mg/kg groups, normalized peripheral clonal expansion was found to be among the lowest, especially among CD8+ T cells.

Patients with a history of autoimmune disease or receiving systemic immunosuppression were excluded from the trial. Peripheral blood for TCR sequencing was collected from all dose cohorts at baseline, on cycle 4 day 1, and on cycle 7 day 1. Samples were obtained from an open-label, multicenter, first-in-human phase I dose-escalation trial of ivuxolimab. Adults with locally advanced or metastatic melanoma, renal cell carcinoma, hepatocellular carcinoma or head and neck squamous cell carcinoma were enrolled in the trial. Before TCR sequencing, CD4+ T cells and CD8+ T cells from peripheral blood were sorted into separate populations.

The material sequenced was CD4+ or CD8+ T cells sorted from blood, taken in a trial of the OX40 agonist ivuxolimab. The sequence links TRBV18 to TRBJ2-1; 7 junctional bases match TRBD2. This TCR was recovered from an adult with an advanced solid tumor such as melanoma, head and neck, liver or kidney cancer. Read as DNA, the sequence is TGTGCCAGCTCCCCAGCGGGGAGCTCCTACAATGAGCAGTTCTTC. Translation gives CASSPAGSSYNEQFF.